This T cell receptor (beta chain) was identified in a study of CD8 T cells in ankylosing spondylitis. This clonotype was recorded at least ten times. This CDR3 contains 14 residues. V dropped 3 bases and J dropped 3 bases, with 9 bases sitting between them. Each CDR3 protein is one row after TCRdb ran MiXCR on the 5' RACE reads. The sample consists of 80,000 to 100,000 distinct CDR3 sequences, around 9.4% of them appearing once. Sequenced input: blood, either unsorted or a sorted T cell fraction (not recorded which). The chain combines TRBV12-3 or TRBV12-4 with TRBJ2-1; D is perhaps TRBD2 (6 bases). This TCR derives from a male donor with ankylosing spondylitis or in good health (not recorded which). DNA of the CDR3: TGTGCCAGCAGTTTCGGGGGATTCTACAATGAGCAGTTCTTC. It specifies CASSFGGFYNEQFF.